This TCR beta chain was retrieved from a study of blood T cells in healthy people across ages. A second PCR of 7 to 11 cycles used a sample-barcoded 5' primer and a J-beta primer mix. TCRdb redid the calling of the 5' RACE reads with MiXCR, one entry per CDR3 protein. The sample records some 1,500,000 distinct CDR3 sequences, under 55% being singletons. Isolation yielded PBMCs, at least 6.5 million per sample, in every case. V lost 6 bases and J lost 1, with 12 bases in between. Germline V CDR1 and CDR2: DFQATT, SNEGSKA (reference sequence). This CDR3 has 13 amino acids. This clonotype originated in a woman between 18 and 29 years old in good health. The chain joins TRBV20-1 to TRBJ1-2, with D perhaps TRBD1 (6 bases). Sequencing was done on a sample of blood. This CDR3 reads CSARDIHNYGYTF. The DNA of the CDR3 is TGCAGTGCAAGGGACATTCATAACTATGGCTACACCTTC.